A selection of T cell receptor beta chains follows, all from one sample in a study of cytomegalovirus exposure and HLA in healthy donors. Sequencing used immunoSEQ multiplex PCR; TCRdb keeps in-frame clones, though not all of them. Of about 60,000 clones detected, almost 75% appear once; the ten largest clones hold roughly 5.9%. The sample was PBMCs. The receptors here all came from a man aged 50 or older in good health and CMV-seronegative. The CDR3 runs from the conserved cysteine through the conserved F or W. A D gene is named only where the DNA matches it firmly. Size is stated for part of the rows, as once, few or many counts, or as a class when the clone is expanded.

clone_size	d_call	v_call	j_call	cdr3_aa	cdr3_nt
-	-	TRBV5-1	TRBJ2-1	CASSPPWAGAYLNEQFF	TGCGCCAGCAGCCCGCCTTGGGCGGGGGCGTATCTTAATGAGCAGTTCTTC
-	TRBD1	TRBV27	TRBJ2-7	CASSLGQGAFREQYF	TGTGCCAGCAGTTTAGGACAGGGGGCATTTCGGGAGCAGTACTTC
-	-	TRBV5-4	TRBJ1-1	CASSFDPTGNRAEAFF	TGTGCCAGCAGCTTCGACCCTACAGGGAATCGGGCTGAAGCTTTCTTT
-	TRBD2	TRBV5-1	TRBJ2-1	CASSLAPTSGGTYNEQFF	TGCGCCAGCAGCTTGGCCCCGACTAGCGGGGGAACCTACAATGAGCAGTTCTTC
once	-	TRBV19	TRBJ1-2	CASSIVQGLVLYGYTF	TGTGCCAGTAGTATAGTTCAGGGCCTCGTACTCTATGGCTACACCTTC
few	TRBD1	TRBV6-6	TRBJ1-1	CASSQSGQVNTEAFF	TGTGCCAGCAGTCAATCGGGACAGGTGAACACTGAAGCTTTCTTT
few	-	TRBV5-1	TRBJ1-4	CASSRTGLAEKLFF	TGCGCCAGCAGCCGTACAGGGTTAGCTGAAAAACTGTTTTTT
-	TRBD1	TRBV7-9	TRBJ1-6	CASSSTQLTGDNSPLHF	TGTGCCAGCAGCTCAACCCAACTTACAGGGGATAATTCACCCCTCCACTTT
-	-	TRBV19	TRBJ2-6	CASSLDMNSGANVLTF	TGTGCCAGTAGTCTCGACATGAACTCTGGGGCCAACGTCCTGACTTTC
-	-	TRBV30	TRBJ2-7	CAWSATGTYSYEQYF	TGTGCCTGGAGCGCAACCGGGACATACTCCTACGAGCAGTACTTC
-	TRBD1	TRBV19	TRBJ2-7	CASSSYRDRNSYEQYF	TGTGCCAGTAGTAGCTACCGGGACAGGAACTCCTACGAGCAGTACTTC
-	-	TRBV6-1	TRBJ1-3	CASSQVGNTIYF	TGTGCCAGCAGCCAGGTGGGAAACACCATATATTTT
-	TRBD1	TRBV7-3	TRBJ2-5	CASSPGQGNQETQYF	TGTGCCAGCAGCCCAGGACAGGGAAACCAAGAGACCCAGTACTTC
-	-	TRBV4-1	TRBJ1-1	CASSQGFSGVAAFF	TGCGCCAGCAGCCAAGGTTTTTCGGGGGTTGCGGCTTTCTTT
few	-	TRBV5-1	TRBJ2-1	CASSLGQGAGYNEQFF	TGCGCCAGCAGCTTGGGTCAGGGCGCTGGGTACAATGAGCAGTTCTTC